The 2 T cell receptor beta chains reported below all come from one sample, sequenced in a study of CD8+CD57+ T cells in acquired aplastic anemia. For CDR3 and TCR beta VDJ profiling, genomic DNA was the template used. TCRdb re-analysed the reads in MiXCR, keeping a single row per CDR3 protein. The sample contains about 110,000 distinct CDR3 sequences, approximately 49% of which appear only once. Sequences were obtained from sorted CD4+, CD8+, or CD8+CD57+ T cells (not recorded which) from PBMCs. All receptors come from a human donor in good health, serving as a control.

This rearrangement joins TRBV13 to TRBJ2-7, with D possibly matching TRBD2 (7 bases). This CDR3 is built from 14 residues. V lost 6 bases to trimming and J lost 3 bases, with 15 bases between them. CDR1 is PRHDT and CDR2 is FYEKMQ in the germline V gene (reference sequence). CDR3 DNA: TGTGCCAGCAGAAGAGGGGGGGACGACTACGAGCAGTACTTC. This gives the protein CASRRGGDDYEQYF. Looking up the rest from reference TRBV13 and TRBJ2-7 gives the full variable domain: AAGVIQSPRHLIKEKRETATLKCYPIPRHDTVYWYQQGPGQDPQFLISFYEKMQSDKGSIPDRFSAQQFSDYHSELNMSSLELGDSALYFCASRRGGDDYEQYFGPGTRLTVT.

V gene TRBV24-1 combines with J gene TRBJ2-1; possible D gene TRBD2, 6 bases. V shed 3 bases and J shed 10 bases, with 18 bases lying between them. This CDR3 is built from 15 residues. Looked up from germline, CDR1 is KGHDR and CDR2 is SFDVKD. CDR3 loop: CATSDIGTAWEEQFF. The CDR3, as DNA: TGTGCCACCAGTGATATCGGGACTGCCTGGGAAGAGCAGTTCTTC.